The 2 T cell receptor beta chains presented below share a single source sample, sequenced in a study of OX40 agonist ivuxolimab in advanced cancers. Repertoires were generated with immunoSEQ multiplex PCR, while TCRdb's copy carries only in-frame clones and drops some. Of about 31,000 clones listed, more than 90% are singletons. The sequenced sample was CD4+ or CD8+ T cells sorted from blood, obtained in a trial of the OX40 agonist ivuxolimab. Receptors were obtained from an adult with an advanced solid tumor such as melanoma, head and neck, liver or kidney cancer.

The chain carries TRBV6-5 and TRBJ1-1, with D uncertain. This CDR3 spans 14 amino acids. V lost 5 bases and J lost 0, with 10 bases in between. From germline, CDR1 is MNHEY and CDR2 SVGAGI. This CDR3 is CASSPGFMNTEAFF. The DNA for the CDR3 is TGTGCCAGCAGTCCAGGATTCATGAACACTGAAGCTTTCTTT.

This clone was recorded a few times. V gene TRBV2 combines with J gene TRBJ1-2; a weak D match, TRBD1 (6 bases). Germline CDR1 reads SNHLY; CDR2 reads FYNNEI. The V end was cut by 7 bases, the J end by 5 bases, with 8 bases between. This CDR3 spans 11 amino acids. The CDR3 DNA reads TGTGCCAGCAACGGACAGTATGGCTACACCTTC. Protein product: CASNGQYGYTF.